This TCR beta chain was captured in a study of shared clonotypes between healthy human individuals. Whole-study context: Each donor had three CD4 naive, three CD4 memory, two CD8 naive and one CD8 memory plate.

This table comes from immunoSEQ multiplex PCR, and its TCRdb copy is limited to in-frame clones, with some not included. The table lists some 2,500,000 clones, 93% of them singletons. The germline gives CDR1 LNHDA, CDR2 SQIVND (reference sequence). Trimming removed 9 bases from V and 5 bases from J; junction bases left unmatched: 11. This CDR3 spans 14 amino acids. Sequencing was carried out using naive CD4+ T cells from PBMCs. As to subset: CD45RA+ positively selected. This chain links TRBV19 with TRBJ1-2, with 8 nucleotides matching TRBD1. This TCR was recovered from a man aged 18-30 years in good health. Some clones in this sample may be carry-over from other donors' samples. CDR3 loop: CASLRGDRSYGYTF. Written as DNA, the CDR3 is TGTGCCAGCCTAAGGGGGGACAGGAGTTATGGCTACACCTTC. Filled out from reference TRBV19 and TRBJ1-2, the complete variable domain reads DGGITQSPKYLFRKEGQNVTLSCEQNLNHDAMYWYRQDPGQGLRLIYYSQIVNDFQKGDIAEGYSVSREKKESFPLTVTSAQKNPTAFYLCASLRGDRSYGYTFGSGTRLTVV.